One and the same sample provided the 18 T cell receptor beta chains below, sequenced in a study of tumor and adjacent non-tumor tissue in lung cancer. Three rounds of nested PCR, following a modified ARM-PCR protocol, produced the TCRbeta library. Via MiXCR, TCRdb re-called the multiplex PCR reads, giving one row per CDR3 protein. The table records approximately 79,000 distinct CDR3 sequences, just under 75% of them present only once. RNA was extracted from bulk tissue without any cell sorting. Specimen: lung tumor tissue. These receptors came from a woman in her thirties or forties with non-small cell lung cancer.

This chain links TRBV11-3 with TRBJ2-5; D might be TRBD1 (5 bases). The V and J ends lost 5 bases and 7 bases respectively, with 20 bases between them. The germline V gene has CDR1 SGHNT and CDR2 YENEEA. This CDR3 spans 15 amino acids. The CDR3, as DNA: TGTGCCAGCAGCCCAGACGACTTAGGCCAGGGGACCCAGTACTTC. Translated: CASSPDDLGQGTQYF.

Notes on this clonotype: An end of the junction differs from the germline gene, which may be a read error. The chain is built from TRBV5-6 and TRBJ2-3, with TRBD2 matching over 10 bases. The CDR3 totals 18 residues. Per germline, CDR1 SGHDT and CDR2 YYEEEE. The CDR3, as DNA: TGTGCCAGCAACTTGGAAGCTAGCGGGGGCCGAACAGGAGATACCCAGTATTTT. Its translation: CASNLEASGGRTGDTQYF.

In this sample, this clonotype turned up a few times. A much larger clone differs by one base, so this may be a read error. The chain couples TRBV12-3 or TRBV12-4 to TRBJ1-3; D uncertain. V was clipped by 1 base and J by 0 bases, with 4 bases between them. The CDR3 length is 14 residues. The CDR3 region has the DNA TGTGCCAGCAGTTTAGTGGTCTCTGGAAACACCATATATTTT. Protein sequence: CASSLVVSGNTIYF.

This clonotype appeared once. The germline gene is not matched at one end of the junction; a read error may be the cause. The chain has TRBV20-1 and TRBJ2-3; 9 positions agree with TRBD2. Germline CDR1 DFQATT, CDR2 SNEGSKA (reference sequence). The CDR3 has 16 residues. In DNA form, the CDR3 reads TGCACTGCTAGATCCAGAAGCGGGAGGACAACGGATACGCAGTATTTT. It yields the protein CTARSRSGRTTDTQYF.

Details on this clonotype: Being one base from a much bigger clone, this may be a read error. The rearrangement joins TRBV5-1 to TRBJ1-1, with D tentatively TRBD1 (5 bases). This CDR3 is 14 amino acids long. Looked up from germline, CDR1 is SGHRS and CDR2 is YFSETQ. V was cut by 1 base and J by 10 bases, with 17 bases left in between. The CDR3 DNA sequence: TGCGCCAGCAGCTTGAAAGTCCAGGGTACGCGAGCTTTCTTT. Amino acids: CASSLKVQGTRAFF.

A word on this clonotype: The junction departs from the called germline gene at one end, perhaps through a read error. The chain recombines TRBV28 with TRBJ2-3; 10 bases are a match to TRBD2. The CDR3 length is 16 residues. CDR1 MDHEN and CDR2 SYDVKM come from the germline V gene. CDR3 region: CVSSFGTSVDPDTQYF. In DNA form, the CDR3 reads TGTGTCAGCAGTTTCGGGACTAGCGTGGACCCCGATACGCAGTATTTT.

Notes on this clonotype: The conserved phenylalanine or tryptophan is not found at the CDR3 terminus, so this likely reflects a read error. As DNA, the CDR3 is TGCGCCAGCAGCTTGGTGGGACGTCAAGAGACCCAGTACTTA. Amino acids: CASSLVGRQETQYL. V is TRBV5-1 and J is TRBJ2-5, with D possibly being TRBD1 or TRBD2 (5 bases each). V lost 0 bases to trimming and J lost 2 bases, with 8 bases between them. The CDR3 sequence is 14 residues long. CDR1 SGHRS and CDR2 YFSETQ come from the germline V gene.

This clonotype has a count of ten or more. The chain combines TRBV28 with TRBJ1-2; D is ambiguous. CDR3 length equals 13 residues. Trimming removed 3 bases from V and 5 bases from J, with 10 bases in between. CDR1 and CDR2 (germline): MDHEN, SYDVKM. In nucleotides, the CDR3 is TGTGCCAGCAGTTTTGCAGGATTATATGGCTACACCTTC. This translates into CASSFAGLYGYTF.

As to this clonotype: This clone may be a read error of a much larger clone one base away. The chain employs TRBV7-9 and TRBJ1-1, with TRBD1 matching over 9 bases. This CDR3 is 13 amino acids long. Germline assignment: CDR1 SEHNR and CDR2 FQNEAQ (reference sequence). Here the CDR3 reads CASSGQGYTESFF. For the CDR3, the DNA is TGTGCCAGCAGTGGACAGGGGTACACTGAATCTTTCTTT.

Worth noting for this clonotype: This may be a read error: a much more frequent sequence differs by one nucleotide. The chain joins TRBV6-5 to TRBJ2-3; D ambiguous. This CDR3 is built from 16 residues. Germline CDR1 and CDR2: MNHEY and SVGAGI. Here the CDR3 DNA reads TGTACCAGCAGACCCAGCCGGACCAATCGCGGAGATACGCAGTATTTT. Translation: CTSRPSRTNRGDTQYF.

The chain is built from TRBV7-9 and TRBJ2-1; 9 bases line up with TRBD2. The CDR3 has 15 amino acids. Germline V lookup: CDR1 SEHNR, CDR2 FQNEAQ (reference sequence). The V gene end was trimmed by 6 bases and the J gene end by 16 bases; junction bases not matched to a gene: 19. CDR3 loop: CASSRSGSSYNEYFF. The CDR3 region has the DNA TGTGCCAGCAGTCGTAGCGGGAGCTCCTACAATGAGTACTTCTTC.

In the case of this clonotype: The junction does not match germline at one end; this may be a read error. CDR3 region: CATSEDRGRGADMQYF. The CDR3 DNA sequence: TGTGCCACTTCCGAGGACAGGGGGCGAGGGGCAGATATGCAGTATTTT. This chain uses TRBV6-1 with TRBJ2-3, with 11 bases fitting TRBD1. The CDR3 has 16 amino acids. Germline loops: CDR1 MNHNS, CDR2 SASEGT.

Note on this clonotype: It is likely a read error, because the conserved phenylalanine at the end of the CDR3 is missing. The rearrangement uses TRBV11-1 and TRBJ2-7; TRBD1 matches at 7 bases. The CDR3 spans 14 residues. Germline values: CDR1 SGHAT, CDR2 FQDESV (reference sequence). The CDR3 here is CANSLETGTYKQYI. As DNA, the CDR3 is TGCGCCAACAGCTTAGAGACAGGGACCTACAAGCAGTACATC.

V usage is TRBV10-3 and J usage is TRBJ2-1; 8 bases are a match to TRBD2. CDR1 ENHRY and CDR2 SYGVKD come from the germline V gene. CDR3 size: 16 residues. V gave up 3 bases and J gave up 7 bases; unmatched junction bases: 11. The CDR3 loop reads CAISESLTSDENEQFF. The CDR3 nucleotides read TGTGCCATCAGTGAATCCCTGACTAGCGATGAAAATGAGCAGTTCTTC.

This clonotype qualifies as large. The chain links TRBV11-2 to TRBJ2-1; 9 bases agree with TRBD2. J was trimmed by 9 bases and V by 0 bases; bases with no gene match: 6. Germline V lookup: CDR1 SGHAT, CDR2 FQNNGV. CDR3 length: 15 amino acids. In DNA, the CDR3 is TGTGCCAGCAGCTTAGATCCCAGCGGGGGGATTGAGCAGTTCTTC. Its translation is CASSLDPSGGIEQFF.

The chain combines TRBV11-2 with TRBJ2-3, with D tentatively TRBD1 (6 bases). Per the germline V gene, CDR1 is SGHAT and CDR2 is FQNNGV. Trimming pared 9 bases from V and 12 bases from J, leaving 25 bases between. There are 14 residues in the CDR3. CDR3 in amino acids: CASSRTDTDSTQYF. The CDR3 coding sequence is TGTGCCAGTAGCCGCACGGACACGGACAGTACACAGTATTTT.

The V and J genes are TRBV6-7 and TRBJ1-6, with unresolved D. TRBV6-7 is an ORF, with its function uncertain. Trimming cost V 5 bases and J 10 bases, with 21 bases left between them. The CDR3 totals 16 residues. This CDR3 reads CASSNLDRVGSSPLHF. CDR3 DNA: TGTGCCAGCAGTAATCTCGATAGGGTAGGAAGCTCACCCCTCCACTTT.

The rearrangement uses TRBV11-2 and TRBJ1-1; D is perhaps TRBD1 (5 bases). CDR3 length: 14 residues. The germline V gene encodes CDR1 SGHAT and CDR2 FQNNGV. The V gene lost 4 bases and the J gene lost 6 bases, with 15 bases spanning the gap. In DNA form, the CDR3 reads TGTGCCAGCAGCTCCCAGCACAGGCGCGCTGAAGCTTTCTTT. This sequence encodes CASSSQHRRAEAFF.